This T cell receptor (beta chain) stems from a study of identical twins. A universal primer binding site was introduced by template switching. The final cDNA contained unique molecular identifiers. A single record per CDR3 protein comes from TCRdb applying MiXCR to the 5' RACE reads. This sample yields roughly 570,000 distinct CDR3 sequences, of which roughly 9.9% are seen a single time; 2.5% to 3.5% belongs to the top ten. The germline gives CDR1 MNHEY, CDR2 SVGEGT. The CDR3 is 16 residues long. V gave up 0 bases and J gave up 2 bases, with 14 bases separating them. This clonotype was detected ten times or more. This sample also appeared in a second study, on yellow fever vaccine responses in identical twins.

The chain has TRBV6-2 or TRBV6-3 and TRBJ2-7; D may correspond to TRBD1 or TRBD2 (6 bases each). Sequencing input: PBMCs. This TCR came from a woman between 18 and 29 years old in good health. The CDR3 sequence is CASSYSPGDFPYEQYF. In DNA form, the CDR3 reads TGTGCCAGCAGTTACTCCCCAGGGGACTTCCCCTACGAGCAGTACTTC.